This TCR beta chain stems from a study of identical twins. TCRdb reanalysed the 5' RACE reads using MiXCR and keeps one entry per CDR3 protein. The sample has 260,000 or so distinct CDR3 sequences, approximately 8% seen once. In its sample, this clonotype was seen a few times. J lost 7 bases, V lost 3 bases, and 8 bases had no gene match. Germline V gene data show CDR1 as SGHDN and CDR2 as FVKESK. The CDR3 extends over 15 amino acids. These data were also filed under a second study, of yellow fever vaccine responses in identical twins.

The chain has TRBV14 and TRBJ1-4; 7 nucleotides align to TRBD1. This receptor was obtained from a woman aged 18-29 years in good health. The sequencing input was CD8+ T cells sorted from blood. The CDR3 DNA reads as TGTGCCAGCAGCCAGATACAGGGGCAGGGTGAAAAACTGTTTTTT. Translating gives CASSQIQGQGEKLFF.